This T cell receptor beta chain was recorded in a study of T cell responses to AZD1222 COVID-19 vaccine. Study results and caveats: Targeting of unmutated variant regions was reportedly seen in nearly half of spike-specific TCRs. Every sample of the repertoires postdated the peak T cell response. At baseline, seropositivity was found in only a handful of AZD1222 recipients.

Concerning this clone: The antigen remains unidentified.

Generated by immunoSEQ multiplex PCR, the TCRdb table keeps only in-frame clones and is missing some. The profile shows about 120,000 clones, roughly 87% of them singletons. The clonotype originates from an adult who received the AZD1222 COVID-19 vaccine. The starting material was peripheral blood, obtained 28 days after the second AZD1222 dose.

The CDR3 DNA reads TGTGCCAGCAGCCCACGCGGGACACCCACAAACACTGAAGCTTTCTTT. Protein sequence: CASSPRGTPTNTEAFF. V is TRBV7-2 and J is TRBJ1-1, with D possibly being TRBD1 (6 bases). Germline loops: CDR1 SGHTA, CDR2 FQGNSA. V was cut by 5 bases and J by 2 bases, with 18 bases left in between. This CDR3 is 16 amino acids long.